The 4 T cell receptor beta chains in this list originate from one sample, sequenced in a study of shared clonotypes between healthy human individuals. Only in-frame clones appear in the TCRdb table, and some are missing; sequencing was by immunoSEQ multiplex PCR. The sample includes about 2.3 million clones, 93% of them seen just once. What was sequenced was naive CD4+ T cells from PBMCs. Subset described: CD45RA+ positively selected. These receptors originate from a man younger than 35 in good health. Some clones in this sample may be carry-over from other donors' samples.

The rearrangement links TRBV11-2 to TRBJ2-3, with TRBD2 matching 9 bases. The CDR3 runs to 16 residues. Germline trimming cut 2 bases from V and 6 bases from J; bases unmatched to any gene: 9. The germline V gene encodes CDR1 SGHAT and CDR2 FQNNGV. The DNA of the CDR3 is TGTGCCAGCAGCTTATGGGGTAGCGGGAGTCGGGATACGCAGTATTTT. Translating it yields CASSLWGSGSRDTQYF.

The chain has TRBV9 and TRBJ2-1, with 8 positions matching TRBD1. The ends lost 3 bases at V and 8 bases at J; junction bases unmatched: 10. This CDR3 spans 15 amino acids. CDR1 is SGDLS and CDR2 is YYNGEE in the germline V gene. CDR3 in DNA: TGTGCCAGCAGCGCACGGACAGGGAATCACGATGAGCAGTTCTTC. Its protein is CASSARTGNHDEQFF.

This clone was found a few times. The chain links TRBV19 to TRBJ1-1; 8 bases align to TRBD1. Trimming cost V 5 bases and J 3 bases; bases outside gene matches: 8. The CDR3 runs 15 residues. Per the germline V gene, CDR1 is LNHDA and CDR2 is SQIVND (reference sequence). CDR3 sequence: CASSPWTGRDTEAFF. The CDR3 DNA is TGTGCCAGTAGTCCTTGGACAGGGAGGGACACTGAAGCTTTCTTT.

The genes are TRBV4-1 and TRBJ2-7; maybe TRBD2 (6 bases). With 5 bases removed from V and 5 bases from J, the gap between germline ends came to 16 bases. Per germline, CDR1 MGHRA and CDR2 YSYEKL. CDR3 length: 14 amino acids. As DNA, the CDR3 is TGCGCCAGCAGCGAGAGGGACTTCTTGGACGAGCAGTACTTC. It is translated as CASSERDFLDEQYF.